The T cell receptor beta chain described here comes from a study of type 1 regulatory T cells. Looking at the study overall: T-allo10 is an in vitro-generated, Tr1-enriched CD4 T cell product specific for alloantigen. Findings and limits, study-wide: Compared with non-type 1 regulatory T cells, type 1 regulatory T cells showed a more restricted TCR repertoire.

TCRdb reprocessed the reads with MiXCR, giving one entry per CDR3 protein. Among about 62,000 distinct CDR3 sequences listed, 60% to 65% were seen once. Looked up from germline, CDR1 is DFQATT and CDR2 is SNEGSKA (reference sequence). V was clipped by 6 bases and J by 5 bases; unmatched bases: 12. The CDR3 consists of 15 residues. In this sample, this clonotype turned up once. Its specificity is not known. The origin of this receptor is a human donor in good health. The chain uses TRBV20-1 and TRBJ1-5, with 8 bases fitting TRBD1. Sequencing was performed on cultured non-Tr1 T cells, either the whole culture or a sorted T cell fraction (not recorded which). CDR3 protein: CSAVRGQGPDQPQHF. CDR3 nucleotide sequence: TGCAGTGCCGTGAGAGGACAGGGCCCAGATCAGCCCCAGCATTTT.